These 26 T cell receptor beta chains came from one sample sequenced in a study of T cells in Graves' hyperthyroidism and ophthalmopathy. TCR beta CDR3 regions were amplified from RNA. First-round RT-PCR targeting the TCR CDR3 was performed with the HTBI primer set. In TCRdb, the multiplex PCR reads were re-called with MiXCR into one record per CDR3 protein. The sample records approximately 410,000 distinct CDR3 sequences, about 15% being singletons. Material for sequencing was blood. These receptors all come from a man aged 18 to 29 with Graves' ophthalmopathy.

This clonotype was observed many times. The genes are TRBV12-3 or TRBV12-4 and TRBJ1-5; D unclear. This CDR3 has 15 residues. V was shortened by 3 bases and J by 0 bases, with 9 bases between the two germline ends. CDR3 bases: TGTGCCAGCAGTTTTGGGCGGTATAGCAATCAGCCCCAGCATTTT. Its protein product is CASSFGRYSNQPQHF.

Concerning this clonotype itself: With a much larger clone just one base away, this may be a read error. It is likely a read error, because the conserved phenylalanine at the end of the CDR3 is missing. This chain connects TRBV2 to TRBJ1-3, with a weak D call TRBD1 (6 bases). CDR1 is SNHLY, CDR2 FYNNEI, per germline. This CDR3 has 14 amino acids. Trimming cost V 5 bases and J 6 bases, with 14 bases left between them. For the CDR3, the DNA is TGTGCCAGCAGTAACGGACAGTCGACAAACACCATATATCTT. Protein sequence: CASSNGQSTNTIYL.

This clonotype was counted ten times or more. V is TRBV19 and J is TRBJ2-3; D might be TRBD2 (5 bases). The ends were cut back, 3 bases at V and 4 bases at J, with 14 bases in the middle. The length of the CDR3 is 15 residues. Germline CDR1 reads LNHDA; CDR2 reads SQIVND (reference sequence). CDR3 sequence (DNA): TGTGCCAGTAGTATGGATGGTGATAGCGCAGATACGCAGTATTTT. Protein sequence: CASSMDGDSADTQYF.

This chain joins TRBV19 and TRBJ1-5; 9 bases match TRBD1. V was clipped by 3 bases and J by 4 bases; unmatched bases: 7. Germline-derived CDR1 and CDR2 are LNHDA and SQIVND (reference sequence). The CDR3 totals 16 residues. The DNA of the CDR3 is TGTGCCAGTAGTATCTTCCCGGGACAGGGAAATCAGCCCCAGCATTTT. This gives the protein CASSIFPGQGNQPQHF.

CDR3 residues: CASSPGTSGGVRPEQYF. The CDR3 coding sequence is TGCGCCAGCAGCCCCGGGACTAGCGGGGGGGTCCGCCCCGAGCAGTACTTC. The rearrangement joins TRBV5-1 to TRBJ2-7; 16 bases agree with TRBD2. Germline V lookup: CDR1 SGHRS, CDR2 YFSETQ. The V segment lost 4 bases and the J segment 6 bases; nucleotides outside the gene matches: 10. The length of the CDR3 is 17 residues.

This clonotype was observed a few times. This chain uses TRBV15 with TRBJ1-4; no clear D gene. Per germline, CDR1 LNHNV and CDR2 YYDKDF (reference sequence). Trimming took off 3 bases at V and 8 bases at J, with 7 bases between the two ends. The CDR3 consists of 12 residues. In DNA form, the CDR3 reads TGTGCCACCAGCAGGGATCGCGAAAAACTGTTTTTT. This encodes CATSRDREKLFF.

This clonotype was observed many times. J is TRBJ1-4 and V is TRBV3-1; 7 bases fit TRBD1. The V gene end was trimmed by 4 bases and the J gene end by 5 bases; junction bases not matched to a gene: 7. The CDR3 is 15 amino acids. Per germline, CDR1 LGHDT and CDR2 YNNKEL (reference sequence). The CDR3 DNA reads TGTGCCAGCAGCCTCTGGGACAGTAGGAATGAAAAACTGTTTTTT. It specifies CASSLWDSRNEKLFF.

This clonotype showed up many times. DNA of the CDR3: TGCGCCAGCAGCTTGAGGCGCCCAGATACGCAGTATTTT. It codes for CASSLRRPDTQYF. V and J are TRBV5-1 and TRBJ2-3, with D uncertain. The CDR3 consists of 13 residues. Germline loops: CDR1 SGHRS, CDR2 YFSETQ. Trimming stripped 1 base from V and 4 bases from J, with 7 bases between.

V and J are TRBV27 and TRBJ1-6; TRBD1 is a possible D gene (5 bases). This CDR3 contains 12 residues. Germline V gene sequence: CDR1 MNHEY, CDR2 SMNVEV (reference sequence). The DNA of the CDR3 is TGTGACGACAGCCGCAGTAATTCACCCCTCCACTTT. This codes for CDDSRSNSPLHF.

This clonotype was recorded many times. This chain uses TRBV20-1 with TRBJ2-5; no reliable D call. Trimming shortened V by 0 bases and J by 5 bases, and 16 bases separated the two germline ends. The CDR3 sequence is 15 residues long. The germline V gene encodes CDR1 DFQATT and CDR2 SNEGSKA (reference sequence). In nucleotides, the CDR3 is TGCAGTGCTAGAGATCTCGCGGACCAGATGGAGACCCAGTACTTC. This gives the protein CSARDLADQMETQYF.

This clonotype has at least ten counts. This chain connects TRBV30 to TRBJ2-7, with TRBD2 identical over 11 bases. After removal of 5 bases from V and 4 bases from J, the junction contained 16 bases not matched to a gene. This CDR3 comprises 17 residues. Looked up from germline, CDR1 is GTSNPN and CDR2 is SVGIG (reference sequence). Written as DNA, the CDR3 is TGTGCCTGGGCGCCCGCTGCTAGCGGGGGGAGTTTTTACGAGCAGTACTTC. As protein: CAWAPAASGGSFYEQYF.

This clonotype was seen many times. The rearrangement links TRBV5-5 to TRBJ1-2; D gene uncertain. Germline-derived CDR1 and CDR2 are SGHKS and YYEKEE (reference sequence). Trimming stripped 1 base from V and 0 bases from J, with 13 bases between. The CDR3 is made up of 16 amino acids. The CDR3 loop is CASSLQVTTPNYGYTF. The DNA of the CDR3 is TGTGCCAGCAGCTTGCAAGTCACAACACCTAACTATGGCTACACCTTC.

In its sample, this clonotype was seen many times. This chain links TRBV20-1 with TRBJ2-7, with D possibly called TRBD1 or TRBD2 (5 bases each). V lost 5 bases, J lost 5 bases, and 13 bases lay in between. This CDR3 comprises 12 residues. Germline assignment: CDR1 DFQATT and CDR2 SNEGSKA (reference sequence). The DNA for the CDR3 is TGCAGTGCTCTCCGGGGCGAAGACGAGCAGTACTTC. Translation: CSALRGEDEQYF.

This clonotype occurred many times. V usage is TRBV5-1 and J usage is TRBJ1-2; 7 nucleotides line up with TRBD1. V lost 6 bases to trimming and J lost 7 bases; unmatched junction nucleotides: 9. Germline V gene sequence: CDR1 SGHRS, CDR2 YFSETQ. The CDR3 contains 13 residues. The chain's CDR3 is CASKKTGFGGYTF. As DNA, the CDR3 is TGCGCCAGCAAAAAGACAGGGTTCGGTGGCTACACCTTC. Drawing the rest from reference TRBV5-1 and TRBJ1-2, the complete variable domain is KAGVTQTPRYLIKTRGQQVTLSCSPISGHRSVSWYQQTPGQGLQFLFEYFSETQRNKGNFPGRFSGRQFSNSRSEMNVSTLELGDSALYLCASKKTGFGGYTFGSGTRLTVV.

This chain links TRBV15 with TRBJ2-1; D possibly uses TRBD1 or TRBD2 (5 bases each). The V gene's germline CDR1 is LNHNV and CDR2 YYDKDF (reference sequence). V lost 1 base, J lost 0 bases, and 10 bases lay in between. CDR3 size: 16 residues. Here the CDR3 reads CATSRAPGSSYNEQFF. The CDR3 DNA reads TGTGCCACCAGCAGAGCTCCAGGGAGCTCCTACAATGAGCAGTTCTTC.

This clonotype has ten or more counts. V is TRBV7-9 and J is TRBJ1-2, with no clear D. The V end lost 3 bases, the J end lost 2 bases, and 7 bases lay between the germline ends. CDR1 and CDR2 (germline): SEHNR, FQNEAQ (reference sequence). This CDR3 region has 13 residues. The CDR3 protein is CASSFPGNYGYTF. The CDR3, as DNA: TGTGCCAGCAGCTTCCCGGGCAACTATGGCTACACCTTC.

This clonotype was recorded at least ten times. The chain joins TRBV19 to TRBJ2-7; D tentatively fits TRBD1 or TRBD2 (5 bases each). CDR1 is LNHDA and CDR2 is SQIVND in the germline V gene (reference sequence). CDR3 size: 16 residues. The V gene lost 6 bases and the J gene lost 2 bases, with 20 bases spanning the gap. CDR3 nucleotides: TGTGCCAGTAGCTCCTTCCCCGGGACGGGGCCCTACGAGCAGTACTTC. Protein product: CASSSFPGTGPYEQYF.

There are a few counts of this clonotype. The rearrangement links TRBV20-1 to TRBJ1-3, with TRBD1 identical over 8 bases. This CDR3 is built from 14 residues. Germline V CDR1 and CDR2: DFQATT, SNEGSKA (reference sequence). Trimming took 6 bases from V and 3 from J; bases not matched to a gene: 7. The CDR3 is CSAVSGTGGNTIYF. The CDR3, as DNA: TGCAGTGCCGTCTCCGGGACAGGTGGAAACACCATATATTTT.

This clonotype was counted many times. The rearrangement links TRBV19 to TRBJ1-1; tentatively, D is TRBD1 (6 bases). The CDR3 sequence is 13 residues long. Per germline, CDR1 LNHDA and CDR2 SQIVND (reference sequence). V shed 5 bases and J shed 5 bases, with 12 bases lying between them. CDR3 loop: CASSQQGTTEAFF. In DNA form, the CDR3 reads TGTGCCAGTAGTCAACAGGGTACGACTGAAGCTTTCTTT.

There are many counts of this clonotype. The V gene is TRBV27, the J gene TRBJ2-7; 8 bases line up with TRBD2. V shed 6 bases, J shed 3 bases, and the junction held 7 bases outside the gene matches. The CDR3 is 14 amino acids. CDR1 and CDR2 (germline): MNHEY, SMNVEV (reference sequence). This CDR3 reads CASRDSGARYEQYF. The CDR3 DNA reads TGTGCCAGCAGAGATAGCGGGGCTCGCTACGAGCAGTACTTC.

This clonotype was detected many times. The chain has TRBV6-1 and TRBJ2-7; TRBD1 is a possible D gene (5 bases). V was cut by 6 bases and J by 7 bases, with 19 bases left in between. Germline V gene lookup returns CDR1 MNHNS and CDR2 SASEGT. The CDR3 spans 14 residues. The CDR3 is CASSPGSGLNEQYF. CDR3 nucleotide sequence: TGTGCCAGCAGCCCAGGGTCTGGGCTTAATGAGCAGTACTTC.

This sequence joins TRBV19 and TRBJ2-1, with 9 bases fitting TRBD1. CDR1 and CDR2 from the germline V gene are LNHDA and SQIVND (reference sequence). The length of the CDR3 is 16 residues. V shed 3 bases and J 0 bases; nucleotides not matched to a gene: 3. The CDR3 bases are TGTGCCAGTAGTATTTCGGGACAGGGCTCCTACAATGAGCAGTTCTTC. It encodes CASSISGQGSYNEQFF.

This clonotype was counted between two and nine times. The chain couples TRBV20-1 to TRBJ2-4; 9 nucleotides align to TRBD2. CDR1 DFQATT and CDR2 SNEGSKA come from the germline V gene (reference sequence). The CDR3 is made up of 15 amino acids. The V gene end was trimmed by 5 bases and the J gene end by 2 bases; junction bases not matched to a gene: 7. The CDR3 loop reads CSALIAGVPKNIQYF. The CDR3 region has the DNA TGCAGTGCTCTCATAGCGGGAGTGCCCAAAAACATTCAGTACTTC.

This clonotype was recorded a few times. The V gene is TRBV5-5, the J gene TRBJ1-1, with D hard to call. Per germline, CDR1 SGHKS and CDR2 YYEKEE (reference sequence). The CDR3 loop spans 14 amino acids. V was clipped by 4 bases and J by 2 bases, with 12 bases between them. CDR3 loop: CASSPIYDNTEAFF. In nucleotides, the CDR3 is TGTGCCAGCAGCCCCATTTACGATAACACTGAAGCTTTCTTT.

This clonotype was counted a single time. A read error may produce the germline difference seen at one junction end. The chain combines TRBV12-3 or TRBV12-4 with TRBJ1-3; D gene unclear. The CDR3 is made up of 13 amino acids. This CDR3 is CVSNQGSGNTIYF. CDR3 in DNA: TGTGTCAGCAACCAAGGTTCTGGAAACACCATATATTTT.

This chain joins TRBV20-1 and TRBJ1-1; D is uncertain. V gave up 6 bases and J gave up 4 bases, with 18 bases separating them. The CDR3 sequence is 14 residues long. Per germline, CDR1 DFQATT and CDR2 SNEGSKA (reference sequence). CDR3 DNA: TGCAGTGCCTTCCCGGCAACGAGGGTCACTGAAGCTTTCTTT. This sequence encodes CSAFPATRVTEAFF.